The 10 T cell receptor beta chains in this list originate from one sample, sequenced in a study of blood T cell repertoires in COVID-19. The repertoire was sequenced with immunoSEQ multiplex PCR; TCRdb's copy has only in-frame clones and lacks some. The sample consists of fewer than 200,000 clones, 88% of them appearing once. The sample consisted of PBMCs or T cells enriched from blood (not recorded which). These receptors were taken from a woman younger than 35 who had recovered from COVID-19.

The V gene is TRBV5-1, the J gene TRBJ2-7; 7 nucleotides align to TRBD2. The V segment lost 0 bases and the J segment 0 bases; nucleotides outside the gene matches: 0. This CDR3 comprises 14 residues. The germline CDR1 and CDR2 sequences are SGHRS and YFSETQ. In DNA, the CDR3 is TGCGCCAGCAGCTTGGGGGAGGGCTCCTACGAGCAGTACTTC. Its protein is CASSLGEGSYEQYF. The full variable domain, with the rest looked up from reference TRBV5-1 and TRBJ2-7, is KAGVTQTPRYLIKTRGQQVTLSCSPISGHRSVSWYQQTPGQGLQFLFEYFSETQRNKGNFPGRFSGRQFSNSRSEMNVSTLELGDSALYLCASSLGEGSYEQYFGPGTRLTVT.

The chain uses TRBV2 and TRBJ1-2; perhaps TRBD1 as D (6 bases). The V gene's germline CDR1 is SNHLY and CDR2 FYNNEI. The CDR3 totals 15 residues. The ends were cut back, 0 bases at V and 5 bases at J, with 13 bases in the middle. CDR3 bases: TGTGCCAGCAGTGAAGCAGGGAGGGGGTCTTATGGCTACACCTTC. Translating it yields CASSEAGRGSYGYTF. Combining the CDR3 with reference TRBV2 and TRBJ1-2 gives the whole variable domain EPEVTQTPSHQVTQMGQEVILRCVPISNHLYFYWYRQILGQKVEFLVSFYNNEISEKSEIFDDQFSVERPDGSNFTLKIRSTKLEDSAMYFCASSEAGRGSYGYTFGSGTRLTVV.

The chain's CDR3 is CASSETSGGANEQFF. The CDR3 region has the DNA TGTGCCAGCTCAGAAACTAGCGGGGGGGCCAATGAGCAGTTCTTC. This chain uses TRBV18 with TRBJ2-1; TRBD2 agrees at 13 bases. V lost 5 bases, J lost 6 bases, and 4 bases stayed unmatched. The CDR3 is 15 residues long. The germline gives CDR1 KGHSH, CDR2 LQKENI.

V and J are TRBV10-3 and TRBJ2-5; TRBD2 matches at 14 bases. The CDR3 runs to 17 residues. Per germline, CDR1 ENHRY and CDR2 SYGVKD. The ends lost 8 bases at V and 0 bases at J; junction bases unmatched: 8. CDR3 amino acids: CAIGGTSGGPNQETQYF. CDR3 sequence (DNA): TGTGCCATCGGAGGGACTAGCGGGGGCCCAAACCAAGAGACCCAGTACTTC.

CDR3 DNA sequence: TGTGCCAGCAGGAGATCAGGGCCTGAGAATGGGGAGCAGTACTTC. This sequence encodes CASRRSGPENGEQYF. V is TRBV27 and J is TRBJ2-7; possible D gene TRBD1, 5 bases. Between the trimmed V and J ends, which lost 6 bases and 7 bases, there was a span of 22 bases. Germline V CDR1 and CDR2: MNHEY, SMNVEV (reference sequence). The CDR3 totals 15 residues.

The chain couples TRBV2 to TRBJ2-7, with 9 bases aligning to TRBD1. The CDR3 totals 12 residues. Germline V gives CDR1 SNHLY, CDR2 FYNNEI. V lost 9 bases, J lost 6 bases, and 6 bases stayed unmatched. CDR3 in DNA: TGTGCCAGGGGACAGGGTGGGCTCGAGCAGTACTTC. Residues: CARGQGGLEQYF.

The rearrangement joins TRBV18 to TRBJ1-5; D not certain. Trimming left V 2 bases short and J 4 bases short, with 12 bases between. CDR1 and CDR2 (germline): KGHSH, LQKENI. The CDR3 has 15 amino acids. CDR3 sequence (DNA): TGTGCCAGCTCACCAGACCCGGGAGATAATCAGCCCCAGCATTTT. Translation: CASSPDPGDNQPQHF.

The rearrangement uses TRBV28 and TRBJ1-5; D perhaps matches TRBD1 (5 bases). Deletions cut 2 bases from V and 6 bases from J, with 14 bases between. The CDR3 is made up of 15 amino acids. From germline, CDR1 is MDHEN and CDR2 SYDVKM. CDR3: CASSLMSGLGQPQHF. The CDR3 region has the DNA TGTGCCAGCAGTTTAATGTCAGGGCTCGGTCAGCCCCAGCATTTT.

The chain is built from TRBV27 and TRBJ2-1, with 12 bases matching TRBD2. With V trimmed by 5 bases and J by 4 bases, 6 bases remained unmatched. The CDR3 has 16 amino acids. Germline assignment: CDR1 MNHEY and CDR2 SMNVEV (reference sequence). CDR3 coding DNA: TGTGCCAGCAGTGCACTAGCGGGGGGTTTATACAATGAGCAGTTCTTC. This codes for CASSALAGGLYNEQFF.

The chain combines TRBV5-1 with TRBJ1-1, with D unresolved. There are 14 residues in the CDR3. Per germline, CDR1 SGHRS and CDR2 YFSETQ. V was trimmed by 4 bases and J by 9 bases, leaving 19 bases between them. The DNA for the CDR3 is TGCGCCAGCAGCCCAACAGTCAAGGCACTGAAAGCTTTCTTT. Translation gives CASSPTVKALKAFF.